This is a list of T cell receptor beta chains from one sample in a study of neurological immune-mediated disorders. TCRdb passed the 5' RACE reads through MiXCR, listing each CDR3 protein once. The data show under 70,000 distinct CDR3 sequences, 24% seen once. Material for sequencing was PBMCs. The receptors were sampled from a man aged 60 to 75 with HTLV-1-associated myelopathy (HAM/TSP). The CDR3 runs from the conserved cysteine through the conserved F or W. Fields, in order: D gene, J gene, clone size, V gene, CDR3 protein, CDR3 DNA. The D gene is left open where the match is weak. Some rows mark clone size as missing; the rest say once, few, many or name a class of expanded clone.

TRBD1 | TRBJ1-1 | many | TRBV5-1 | CASSLGIGTGGSHTEAFF | TGCGCCAGCAGCTTGGGGATCGGGACAGGGGGCTCTCACACTGAAGCTTTCTTT
NA | TRBJ1-2 | NA | TRBV7-3 | CASSLAGDYGYTF | TGTGCCAGCAGCTTAGCAGGGGATTATGGCTACACCTTC
NA | TRBJ2-3 | NA | TRBV18 | CASSPLDSTDTQYF | TGTGCCAGCTCACCCTTGGATAGCACAGATACGCAGTATTTT
TRBD1 | TRBJ1-5 | many | TRBV29-1 | CSVGGQGGQPQHF | TGCAGCGTTGGGGGACAGGGGGGTCAGCCCCAGCATTTT
TRBD2 | TRBJ2-5 | NA | TRBV5-1 | CASSLGQLAGDQETQYF | TGCGCCAGCAGCTTGGGACAACTAGCGGGAGACCAAGAGACCCAGTACTTC
TRBD2 | TRBJ2-5 | NA | TRBV20-1 | CSAGGASGWETQYF | TGCAGTGCCGGGGGGGCTAGCGGGTGGGAGACCCAGTACTTC
NA | TRBJ2-1 | NA | TRBV24-1 | CATSDSWNEQFF | TGTGCCACCAGTGATTCTTGGAATGAGCAGTTCTTC
NA | TRBJ2-7 | NA | TRBV3-1 | CASSQGTGAYEQYF | TGTGCCAGCAGCCAGGGGACGGGTGCCTACGAGCAGTACTTC
TRBD1 | TRBJ2-3 | many | TRBV7-9 | CASRLGTGSTDTQYF | TGTGCCAGCCGATTAGGGACAGGGTCTACAGATACGCAGTATTTT
TRBD1 | TRBJ2-5 | many | TRBV7-8 | CASSLGGTGGFETQYF | TGTGCCAGCAGCTTAGGAGGGACAGGGGGTTTTGAGACCCAGTACTTC
NA | TRBJ2-1 | many | TRBV2 | CASSDHTKQFF | TGTGCCAGCAGTGATCACACTAAGCAGTTCTTC
NA | TRBJ2-3 | NA | TRBV11-2 | CASSLNRGTDTQYF | TGTGCCAGCAGCTTAAACAGGGGCACAGATACGCAGTATTTT
TRBD2 | TRBJ2-7 | many | TRBV28 | CASSPRGSGSSYEQYF | TGTGCCAGCAGTCCTCGGGGCAGCGGGAGCTCCTACGAGCAGTACTTC
TRBD2 | TRBJ2-1 | once | TRBV6-1 | CASSSGTSGKGQFF | TGTGCCAGCAGTTCCGGGACTAGCGGAAAGGGGCAGTTCTTC
TRBD2 | TRBJ2-5 | many | TRBV7-9 | CASSAGLIETQYF | TGTGCCAGCAGCGCGGGACTAATAGAGACCCAGTACTTC
NA | TRBJ2-2 | many | TRBV20-1 | CSAPPDRLRDTGELFF | TGCAGTGCTCCCCCTGACAGGCTGCGTGACACCGGGGAGCTGTTTTTT
TRBD2 | TRBJ2-5 | many | TRBV12-3/TRBV12-4 | CASSPSGTSIEETQYF | TGTGCCAGCAGCCCGTCCGGGACTAGCATTGAAGAGACCCAGTACTTC
NA | TRBJ2-5 | many | TRBV5-1 | CASSQGSGLGEETQYF | TGCGCCAGCAGCCAGGGCTCTGGGCTGGGAGAAGAGACCCAGTACTTC
TRBD2 | TRBJ2-3 | many | TRBV10-2 | CASSESASGTGTDTQYF | TGCGCCAGCAGTGAGTCGGCTAGCGGGACGGGCACAGATACGCAGTATTTT
TRBD2 | TRBJ2-7 | NA | TRBV6-5 | CATSRRAGLDSPYEQYF | TGTGCCACCTCCCGCCGAGCGGGACTCGACTCGCCCTACGAGCAGTACTTC
NA | TRBJ2-7 | many | TRBV5-1 | CASSNLGIEQYF | TGCGCCAGCAGTAATCTGGGTATCGAGCAGTACTTC
TRBD1 | TRBJ1-6 | many | TRBV5-6 | CASSLRTGMVPLHF | TGTGCCAGCAGCTTAAGGACAGGGATGGTACCCCTCCACTTT
NA | TRBJ2-1 | few | TRBV10-2 | CASSVDLEQFF | TGCGCCAGCAGTGTTGACTTAGAGCAGTTCTTC
NA | TRBJ2-3 | many | TRBV20-1 | CSAGTYEVTDTQYF | TGCAGTGCTGGGACGTACGAAGTCACAGATACGCAGTATTTT
NA | TRBJ2-2 | NA | TRBV5-1 | CASSLAGSSTGELFF | TGCGCCAGCAGCTTGGCCGGATCAAGCACCGGGGAGCTGTTTTTT
TRBD2 | TRBJ2-1 | many | TRBV5-1 | CASSASSGLARYNEQFF | TGCGCCAGCAGCGCCTCCTCGGGACTAGCGCGCTACAATGAGCAGTTCTTC
NA | TRBJ1-1 | many | TRBV14 | CASSQKSWVNTEAFF | TGTGCCAGCAGCCAAAAGTCCTGGGTCAACACTGAAGCTTTCTTT
TRBD2 | TRBJ2-7 | many | TRBV5-1 | CASSFSGVSYEQYF | TGCGCCAGCAGCTTTAGCGGGGTGTCCTACGAGCAGTACTTC
NA | TRBJ2-7 | NA | TRBV9 | CASSLRASPSGEQYF | TGTGCCAGCAGCCTCCGGGCCTCACCGAGCGGCGAGCAGTACTTC
NA | TRBJ2-2 | many | TRBV6-7 | CASSYTHGPGELFF | TGTGCCAGCAGTTACACACATGGGCCCGGGGAGCTGTTTTTT
NA | TRBJ2-1 | many | TRBV18 | CASSPLLTSNEQFF | TGTGCCAGCTCACCCCTGTTAACTAGCAATGAGCAGTTCTTC